This record covers a single T cell receptor beta chain. The table came from immunoSEQ multiplex PCR; TCRdb's copy has only in-frame clones and leaves some out. Of under 600,000 clones listed, roughly 98% are singletons. Cells designated naive CD8 were CD45RO-negative and were positively selected for CCR7, with terminally differentiated effector memory CD45RA+ cells excluded. This entry belongs to a study of shared clonotypes between healthy human individuals. The ends lost 6 bases at V and 7 bases at J; junction bases unmatched: 11. Germline-derived CDR1 and CDR2 are SGHDN and FVKESK. The CDR3 loop spans 14 amino acids.

Sequenced: naive CD8+ T cells sorted from blood. The chain uses TRBV14 and TRBJ1-1, with 7 positions matching TRBD1. The sequence was obtained from a young man in good health. CDR3 loop: CASSGFRDRVEAFF. In nucleotides, the CDR3 is TGTGCCAGCAGTGGTTTCCGGGACAGAGTTGAAGCTTTCTTT.